Below are 32 T cell receptor beta chains sequenced from a single sample in a study of blood T cells in healthy people across ages. Using a J-beta primer mix together with a sample-barcoded 5' primer, a second PCR was run for roughly 7 to 12 cycles. From the 5' RACE reads, TCRdb called clonotypes with MiXCR, one entry per CDR3 protein. The table records about 1.4 million distinct CDR3 sequences, approximately 59% of them present only once. The source material was blood. These receptor sequences come from a man aged 18 to 30 in good health.

In this sample, this clonotype turned up once. The chain is built from TRBV13 and TRBJ1-1; 7 bases align to TRBD1. The CDR3 totals 17 residues. Per germline, CDR1 PRHDT and CDR2 FYEKMQ (reference sequence). Trimming cost V 2 bases and J 1 base; bases outside gene matches: 10. CDR3 coding DNA: TGTGCCAGCAGCTTACTGGGCAGGGGGTCGGCGAACACTGAAGCTTTCTTT. Its translation is CASSLLGRGSANTEAFF.

The chain is built from TRBV4-1 and TRBJ2-3; 12 bases map to TRBD2. CDR3 size: 18 residues. V shed 0 bases and J 4 bases; nucleotides not matched to a gene: 8. CDR1 is MGHRA, CDR2 YSYEKL, per germline. CDR3: CASSQDHGLAGGSDTQYF. The CDR3 DNA reads TGCGCCAGCAGCCAAGATCATGGGCTAGCGGGAGGGTCAGATACGCAGTATTTT.

The rearrangement links TRBV6-2 or TRBV6-3 to TRBJ2-5; TRBD2 might be the D (7 bases). CDR3 size: 18 residues. Germline V gene lookup returns CDR1 MNHEY and CDR2 SVGEGT. The V and J ends lost 0 bases and 4 bases respectively, with 21 bases between them. The CDR3 nucleotides read TGTGCCAGCAGTTACTCGAGTGGGGGGGCCGGATTTGGAGAGACCCAGTACTTC. This codes for CASSYSSGGAGFGETQYF.

This clonotype was detected once. The chain uses TRBV6-5 and TRBJ1-1; no clear D gene. With 5 bases removed from V and 12 bases from J, the gap between germline ends came to 19 bases. The CDR3 is 13 residues long. Germline-derived CDR1 and CDR2 are MNHEY and SVGAGI. For the CDR3, the DNA is TGTGCCAGCAGTGGTCCCGAGACAAGGGTAACTTTCTTT. The encoded protein is CASSGPETRVTFF.

This chain links TRBV6-2 or TRBV6-3 with TRBJ2-3, with D perhaps TRBD1 (5 bases). This CDR3 region has 16 residues. Trimming cost V 2 bases and J 2 bases, with 14 bases left between them. Germline-derived CDR1 and CDR2 are MNHEY and SVGEGT. DNA for the CDR3: TGTGCCAGCAGTTACGATTCCGGACACCTCACAGATACGCAGTATTTT. It specifies CASSYDSGHLTDTQYF.

CDR3 loop: CSARATGSTGELFF. The CDR3 region has the DNA TGCAGTGCTAGAGCTACAGGATCCACCGGGGAGCTGTTTTTT. The chain is built from TRBV20-1 and TRBJ2-2; a possible D gene is TRBD1 (5 bases). The length of the CDR3 is 14 residues. Germline CDR1 DFQATT, CDR2 SNEGSKA (reference sequence). Trimming pared 1 base from V and 4 bases from J, leaving 10 bases between.

This clonotype has at least ten counts. The chain uses TRBV10-3 and TRBJ2-7; D is possibly TRBD1 or TRBD2 (5 bases each). The CDR3 is 12 residues long. The V end was cut by 6 bases, the J end by 0 bases, with 6 bases between. The germline V gene encodes CDR1 ENHRY and CDR2 SYGVKD. The CDR3 loop is CAIRGDSYEQYF. As DNA, the CDR3 is TGTGCCATCAGGGGGGACTCCTACGAGCAGTACTTC.

This clonotype was seen only a few times. The V gene is TRBV4-2, the J gene TRBJ2-7; TRBD1 aligns across 7 bases. CDR1 LGHNA and CDR2 YNFKEQ come from the germline V gene. V shed 4 bases, J shed 0 bases, and the junction held 9 bases outside the gene matches. There are 16 residues in the CDR3. Here the CDR3 DNA reads TGTGCCAGCAGCCCCATCTCGACAGGGTTCTCCTACGAGCAGTACTTC. It yields the protein CASSPISTGFSYEQYF.

The chain recombines TRBV12-3 or TRBV12-4 with TRBJ1-2, with 8 bases matching TRBD1. CDR3 length equals 13 residues. The junction had 7 bases not matched to a gene; V was cut back by 7 bases and J by 6 bases. The CDR3 nucleotides read TGTGCCAGCACCCGAGGACAGGGAGATGGCTACACCTTC. Its protein is CASTRGQGDGYTF.

There are a few counts of this clonotype. V gene TRBV6-5 combines with J gene TRBJ2-1; tentatively, D is TRBD2 (5 bases). Trimming pared 7 bases from V and 4 bases from J, leaving 11 bases between. Germline V lookup: CDR1 MNHEY, CDR2 SVGAGI. The CDR3 contains 13 residues. The CDR3 loop reads CASMYREYNEQFF. For the CDR3, the DNA is TGTGCCAGCATGTATAGGGAGTACAATGAGCAGTTCTTC.

The CDR3, as DNA: TGTGCCAGTAGTGTAGGGGGACTTATCCACGAGCAGTACTTC. Amino acids: CASSVGGLIHEQYF. This chain connects TRBV19 to TRBJ2-4, with D possibly being TRBD1 or TRBD2 (6 bases each). The J call is uncertain, as TRBJ2-7 better fits the DNA end. This CDR3 has 14 residues. CDR1 and CDR2 (germline): LNHDA, SQIVND (reference sequence).

The chain joins TRBV20-1 to TRBJ2-3, with 8 bases lining up with TRBD1. With V trimmed by 1 base and J by 3 bases, 9 bases remained unmatched. Germline assignment: CDR1 DFQATT and CDR2 SNEGSKA (reference sequence). The CDR3 length is 16 residues. Here the CDR3 reads CSARGLTGELTDTQYF. DNA for the CDR3: TGCAGTGCTAGAGGGTTGACAGGGGAACTGACAGATACGCAGTATTTT.

The chain recombines TRBV9 with TRBJ2-1; 11 positions match TRBD2. Unmatched junction bases numbered 12, after V lost 0 bases and J lost 1 base. Per germline, CDR1 SGDLS and CDR2 YYNGEE. The CDR3 has 20 amino acids. This chain's CDR3 is CASSVAALTSGSSSYNEQFF. CDR3 in DNA: TGTGCCAGCAGCGTAGCCGCCCTAACTAGCGGGAGTTCTTCCTACAATGAGCAGTTCTTC.

The chain couples TRBV29-1 to TRBJ1-1, with 8 bases aligning to TRBD1. Germline V gene data show CDR1 as SQVTM and CDR2 as ANQGSEA. This CDR3 has 14 amino acids. The trim removed 7 bases at V and 2 bases at J, leaving 9 bases unmatched. CDR3 DNA sequence: TGCAGCGCTCCTGGGACAGGAGCTAACACTGAAGCTTTCTTT. It encodes CSAPGTGANTEAFF.

The chain employs TRBV5-1 and TRBJ2-6; D possibly corresponds to TRBD2 (7 bases). The germline CDR1 and CDR2 sequences are SGHRS and YFSETQ. Trimming left V 4 bases short and J 6 bases short, with 17 bases between. There are 16 residues in the CDR3. In DNA form, the CDR3 reads TGCGCCAGCAGCAAATGGGGGGGGCGCGAGGCCAACGTCCTGACTTTC. As protein: CASSKWGGREANVLTF.

The genes are TRBV7-8 and TRBJ1-2, with TRBD1 matching 10 bases. This CDR3 comprises 16 residues. Germline CDR1 SGHVS, CDR2 FQNEAQ. Trimming removed 3 bases from V and 6 bases from J; junction bases left unmatched: 10. CDR3 amino acids: CASSLRFRQGANGYTF. The DNA for the CDR3 is TGTGCCAGCAGCTTGCGATTCAGACAGGGGGCTAATGGCTACACCTTC.

This clonotype was counted only a few times. The rearrangement links TRBV6-5 to TRBJ1-1, with D tentatively TRBD1 (6 bases). Germline CDR1 is MNHEY and CDR2 is SVGAGI. The CDR3 length is 13 residues. Deletions cut 4 bases from V and 10 bases from J, with 16 bases between. The CDR3 region has the DNA TGTGCCAGCAGTTCGACAGGTTTCCGAGCAGCTTTCTTT. Its translation: CASSSTGFRAAFF.

The rearrangement links TRBV5-1 to TRBJ2-7, with TRBD2 matching over 15 bases. The J call may be in error: the DNA end matches TRBJ2-5 better. The CDR3 covers 16 residues. The germline V gene encodes CDR1 SGHRS and CDR2 YFSETQ. The CDR3 here is CASSYGLAGGEETQYF. Here the CDR3 DNA reads TGCGCCAGCAGCTACGGACTAGCGGGAGGGGAAGAGACCCAGTACTTC.

This clonotype was detected only once. The V gene is TRBV2, the J gene TRBJ2-3; D unclear. CDR3 length: 12 amino acids. Germline lookup yields CDR1 SNHLY and CDR2 FYNNEI. Between the trimmed V and J ends, which lost 11 bases and 5 bases, there was a span of 14 bases. CDR3 DNA sequence: TGTGCCTCCGCAGCCAATAAAGATACGCAGTATTTT. Its protein is CASAANKDTQYF.

The chain couples TRBV2 to TRBJ2-1; D unclear. V lost 1 base to trimming and J lost 5 bases, with 9 bases between them. This CDR3 has 14 residues. Germline V lookup: CDR1 SNHLY, CDR2 FYNNEI. Here the CDR3 reads CASSEVRTNNEQFF. CDR3 DNA: TGTGCCAGCAGTGAAGTAAGGACCAACAATGAGCAGTTCTTC. The entire variable domain, with the rest obtained from reference TRBV2 and TRBJ2-1, is as follows: EPEVTQTPSHQVTQMGQEVILRCVPISNHLYFYWYRQILGQKVEFLVSFYNNEISEKSEIFDDQFSVERPDGSNFTLKIRSTKLEDSAMYFCASSEVRTNNEQFFGPGTRLTVL.

The chain recombines TRBV6-1 with TRBJ2-4; TRBD1 might be the D (6 bases). The CDR3 contains 15 residues. Germline V gene sequence: CDR1 MNHNS, CDR2 SASEGT. The ends were cut back, 0 bases at V and 7 bases at J, with 13 bases in the middle. The CDR3, as DNA: TGTGCCAGCAGTGAAGCGGGGGCCCCAGTTAACATTCAGTACTTC. It is translated as CASSEAGAPVNIQYF.

This chain links TRBV11-3 with TRBJ2-7; D may be TRBD1 or TRBD2 (5 bases each). The CDR3 consists of 17 residues. V dropped 4 bases and J dropped 0 bases, with 19 bases sitting between them. CDR1 is SGHNT, CDR2 YENEEA, per germline. The CDR3 nucleotides read TGTGCCAGCAGCTCAGATGGGAGACAGCAACACTCCTACGAGCAGTACTTC. Translation: CASSSDGRQQHSYEQYF.

This rearrangement joins TRBV7-9 to TRBJ1-2; 7 bases map to TRBD1. Per the germline V gene, CDR1 is SEHNR and CDR2 is FQNEAQ (reference sequence). Trimming cost V 5 bases and J 8 bases; bases outside gene matches: 5. There are 12 residues in the CDR3. CDR3 sequence: CASSAQGRGYTF. The CDR3 DNA sequence: TGTGCCAGCAGCGCACAGGGGAGGGGCTACACCTTC.

V is TRBV7-9 and J is TRBJ2-2; D may be TRBD2 (6 bases). The CDR3 is 16 amino acids. Looked up from germline, CDR1 is SEHNR and CDR2 is FQNEAQ (reference sequence). The V and J ends lost 5 bases and 4 bases respectively, with 17 bases between them. The CDR3, as DNA: TGTGCCAGCAGCCCTTCCGGGGGAATGGGCACCGGGGAGCTGTTTTTT. The encoded protein is CASSPSGGMGTGELFF.

This rearrangement joins TRBV7-2 to TRBJ2-1, with a possible D match to TRBD2 (5 bases). The V end was cut by 7 bases, the J end by 8 bases, with 15 bases between. The germline CDR1 and CDR2 sequences are SGHTA and FQGNSA. The length of the CDR3 is 13 residues. The CDR3 DNA follows: TGTGCCAGCACCCCAATGGGAGCGCATGAGCAGTTCTTC. This translates into CASTPMGAHEQFF. The full variable domain, rest sourced from reference TRBV7-2 and TRBJ2-1, is GAGVSQSPSNKVTEKGKDVELRCDPISGHTALYWYRQSLGQGLEFLIYFQGNSAPDKSGLPSDRFSAERTGGSVSTLTIQRTQQEDSAVYLCASTPMGAHEQFFGPGTRLTVL.

The chain employs TRBV5-1 and TRBJ1-2; 8 bases align to TRBD1. The CDR3 covers 15 residues. Trimming removed 0 bases from V and 7 bases from J; junction bases left unmatched: 8. Germline assignment: CDR1 SGHRS and CDR2 YFSETQ. The CDR3 DNA reads TGCGCCAGCAGCTTGGACCCTGACAGGGGAGGTGGCTACACCTTC. Its translation: CASSLDPDRGGGYTF.

The gene calls are TRBV6-5 and TRBJ2-7; 11 nucleotides align to TRBD2. Trimming took 10 bases from V and 2 from J; bases not matched to a gene: 10. This CDR3 has 15 amino acids. Germline loops: CDR1 MNHEY, CDR2 SVGAGI. The CDR3 DNA sequence: TGTGCCACCTCCTCCGGGACTAGCGGTACCTACGAGCAGTACTTC. Its protein is CATSSGTSGTYEQYF.

In this sample, this clonotype turned up a few times. The chain carries TRBV25-1 and TRBJ2-3; 7 bases match TRBD1. The V gene end was trimmed by 2 bases and the J gene end by 2 bases; junction bases not matched to a gene: 4. CDR3 length equals 15 residues. Germline loops: CDR1 MGHDK, CDR2 SYGVNS. CDR3 residues: CASSERGQLTDTQYF. The CDR3 nucleotides read TGTGCCAGCAGTGAAAGGGGACAGCTCACAGATACGCAGTATTTT.

A few counts support this clonotype. The germline gene is not matched at one end of the junction; a read error may be the cause. This chain uses TRBV7-7 with TRBJ2-3; a weak D match, TRBD2 (5 bases). The CDR3 covers 13 residues. CDR1 SSHAT and CDR2 FNYEAQ come from the germline V gene (reference sequence). CDR3 in amino acids: CASSLAFTDTQYF. DNA of the CDR3: TGTGCTAGCAGCTTAGCGTTTACAGATACGCAGTATTTT.

For this clonotype: A read error may produce the germline difference seen at one junction end. The chain combines TRBV12-3 or TRBV12-4 with TRBJ2-7, with 10 bases aligning to TRBD1. CDR3 length: 16 residues. In DNA form, the CDR3 reads TGTGCCTGCAGTCCAAGACCCGGGACAGGGGTCTACGAGCAGTACTTC. Translated, it gives CACSPRPGTGVYEQYF.

The genes are TRBV7-2 and TRBJ2-5; no clear D. The DNA end lines up better with TRBJ2-7; the J call may be wrong. The CDR3 length is 15 residues. Germline assignment: CDR1 SGHTA and CDR2 FQGNSA. CDR3 bases: TGTGCCAGCAGCCCAAAAAGGGAACTCGTGTACGAGCAGTACTTC. Translated: CASSPKRELVYEQYF.

This rearrangement joins TRBV5-1 to TRBJ2-5; 10 nucleotides agree with TRBD2. The CDR3 extends over 17 amino acids. V shed 3 bases and J 3 bases; nucleotides not matched to a gene: 11. The V gene's germline CDR1 is SGHRS and CDR2 YFSETQ. The CDR3 sequence is CASSWIPGLASKETQYF. CDR3 nucleotide sequence: TGCGCCAGCAGCTGGATACCGGGACTAGCGTCTAAAGAGACCCAGTACTTC.